This T cell receptor beta chain was captured in a study of T cell changes during pregnancy in multiple sclerosis. The CDR3 loop spans 16 amino acids. After removal of 3 bases from V and 5 bases from J, the junction contained 3 bases not matched to a gene. Germline V lookup: CDR1 LNHDA, CDR2 SQIVND (reference sequence). Here immunoSEQ multiplex PCR was the method, and the copy in TCRdb shows in-frame clones only, minus some. The sample lists about 83,000 clones; 91% were seen once. The chain is built from TRBV19 and TRBJ2-2, with 13 bases fitting TRBD2. The source of this sequence is a female donor in good health, serving as a control in a pregnancy study. Some clones in this sample may be carry-over from other donors' samples. The sequenced sample was PBMCs, obtained in the first trimester of pregnancy. The CDR3 DNA sequence: TGTGCCAGTAGTATCCAGACTAGCGGGAGGACCGGGGAGCTGTTTTTT. This codes for CASSIQTSGRTGELFF.